Presented here are 30 T cell receptor beta chains from one specimen sequenced in a study of regulatory T cells in long-lasting Graves disease. The sample's time point: persistent/refractory GD, antithyroid drugs over 5 years with positive TRAb. Preparation of the TCR library used RNA extracted from PBMCs. Arm-PCR of CDR3 regions with iRepertoire HTBI primers generated TCR beta libraries. Using its own MiXCR run on the multiplex PCR reads, TCRdb lists one record per CDR3 protein. The table lists 310,000 or so distinct CDR3 sequences, around 19% of them singletons. This specimen was peripheral blood mononuclear cells (PBMCs), taken when the disease was refractory, from a patient treated with antithyroid drugs. Receptors originate from a female donor with Graves disease.

This clonotype was found many times. The V gene is TRBV6-5, the J gene TRBJ1-2, with D perhaps matching TRBD1 (5 bases). Germline lookup yields CDR1 MNHEY and CDR2 SVGAGI. The CDR3 length is 15 residues. Deletions cut 2 bases from V and 8 bases from J, with 18 bases between. Here the CDR3 DNA reads TGTGCCAGCAGTTACCTGGGACGGAGTGGGTTGGGCTACACCTTC. This gives the protein CASSYLGRSGLGYTF.

In its sample, this clonotype was seen many times. V gene TRBV30 combines with J gene TRBJ1-4, with a weak D call TRBD1 (5 bases). Trimming removed 5 bases at V and 5 bases at J, with 15 bases between. CDR3 size: 14 residues. Looked up from germline, CDR1 is GTSNPN and CDR2 is SVGIG (reference sequence). CDR3 DNA: TGTGCCTGGGGGGGAGGCAACTTCAATGAAAAACTGTTTTTT. Amino acid sequence: CAWGGGNFNEKLFF. The complete variable domain, with remaining parts taken from reference TRBV30 and TRBJ1-4, reads SQTIHQWPATLVQPVGSPLSLECTVEGTSNPNLYWYRQAAGRGLQLLFYSVGIGQISSEVPQNLSASRPQDRQFILSSKKLLLSDSGFYLCAWGGGNFNEKLFFGSGTQLSVL.

This clonotype has just a few counts. The rearrangement uses TRBV18 and TRBJ1-1, with D maybe TRBD1 (6 bases). The CDR3 totals 15 residues. The V end lost 6 bases, the J end lost 2 bases, and 16 bases lay between the germline ends. Germline assignment: CDR1 KGHSH and CDR2 LQKENI. The CDR3 DNA reads as TGTGCCAGCTCCAAGGGGGGACCACGTAACACTGAAGCTTTCTTT. Protein sequence: CASSKGGPRNTEAFF.

In its sample, this clonotype was seen a few times. V usage is TRBV11-3 and J usage is TRBJ1-2, with 10 bases that match TRBD1. Trimming removed 5 bases from V and 4 bases from J; junction bases left unmatched: 16. From germline, CDR1 is SGHNT and CDR2 YENEEA. CDR3 length: 18 amino acids. CDR3 sequence (DNA): TGTGCCAGCAGCAAGCCGGGACAGGGGATTCTTCCCCCCTATGGCTACACCTTC. This gives the protein CASSKPGQGILPPYGYTF.

The CDR3 DNA reads TGTGCCTGGGGGGGACAGGATCTTTATGAAAAACTGTTTTTT. Encoded protein: CAWGGQDLYEKLFF. V usage is TRBV30 and J usage is TRBJ1-4; 8 nucleotides match TRBD1. J lost 6 bases, V lost 5 bases, and 8 bases had no gene match. This CDR3 region has 14 residues. Germline CDR1 GTSNPN, CDR2 SVGIG (reference sequence).

The genes are TRBV14 and TRBJ2-7; D is possibly TRBD2 (6 bases). The CDR3 is 13 amino acids. V lost 3 bases and J 6 bases, leaving 12 bases between the germline ends. The germline CDR1 and CDR2 sequences are SGHDN and FVKESK. The CDR3 DNA follows: TGTGCCAGCAGCCACGCTGGGAGGTCCGAGCAGTACTTC. It specifies CASSHAGRSEQYF. The entire variable domain, with the rest obtained from reference TRBV14 and TRBJ2-7, is as follows: EAGVTQFPSHSVIEKGQTVTLRCDPISGHDNLYWYRRVMGKEIKFLLHFVKESKQDESGMPNNRFLAERTGGTYSTLKVQPAELEDSGVYFCASSHAGRSEQYFGPGTRLTVT.

This clonotype came up a few times. V usage is TRBV10-3 and J usage is TRBJ1-2, with TRBD1 identical over 9 bases. Germline CDR1 reads ENHRY; CDR2 reads SYGVKD. This CDR3 contains 13 residues. The V and J ends lost 6 bases and 4 bases, in that order; junction bases with no gene match: 3. DNA for the CDR3: TGTGCCATCAGCGGGACAGGGCCCTATGGCTACACCTTC. Translation: CAISGTGPYGYTF.

The chain employs TRBV20-1 and TRBJ1-5, with D perhaps TRBD1 (5 bases). There are 12 residues in the CDR3. V was shortened by 6 bases and J by 6 bases, with 12 bases between the two germline ends. CDR1 and CDR2 (germline): DFQATT, SNEGSKA (reference sequence). CDR3 coding DNA: TGCAGTGCCGACGTCGGGGGTCAGCCCCAGCATTTT. It specifies CSADVGGQPQHF.

V gene TRBV5-6 combines with J gene TRBJ2-3; no reliable D call. The CDR3 is 14 amino acids. The V gene lost 1 base and the J gene lost 3 bases, with 9 bases spanning the gap. Germline CDR1 is SGHDT and CDR2 is YYEEEE. The CDR3 reads CASSLSRSTDTQYF. As DNA, the CDR3 is TGTGCCAGCAGCTTGAGTCGGTCGACAGATACGCAGTATTTT.

The rearrangement links TRBV12-3 or TRBV12-4 to TRBJ1-3; D is unresolved. V dropped 4 bases and J dropped 0 bases, with 4 bases sitting between them. The CDR3 runs 13 residues. The CDR3 here is CASSSPSGNTIYF. The CDR3 DNA reads TGTGCCAGCAGTTCGCCCTCTGGAAACACCATATATTTT.

Note on this clonotype: A much larger clone differs from this one at a single base, so this may be a read error. The rearrangement joins TRBV11-1 to TRBJ1-1, with D unclear. From germline, CDR1 is SGHAT and CDR2 FQDESV (reference sequence). Trimming cost V 5 bases and J 3 bases, with 10 bases left between them. CDR3 length: 13 amino acids. The CDR3 here is CASSRTEDTEAFF. CDR3 in DNA: TGTGCCAGCAGCCGCACGGAGGACACTGAAGCTTTCTTT.

There are a few counts of this clonotype. V usage is TRBV7-8 and J usage is TRBJ2-1, with D possibly being TRBD1 or TRBD2 (5 bases each). The V end lost 3 bases, the J end lost 4 bases, and 10 bases lay between the germline ends. The CDR3 extends over 14 amino acids. Per the germline V gene, CDR1 is SGHVS and CDR2 is FQNEAQ. The CDR3 reads CASSFGTEYNEQFF. In DNA, the CDR3 is TGTGCCAGCAGCTTCGGGACGGAGTACAATGAGCAGTTCTTC.

This clonotype was seen a handful of times. The chain joins TRBV7-9 to TRBJ2-5; 10 bases are a match to TRBD2. This CDR3 comprises 17 residues. Germline loops: CDR1 SEHNR, CDR2 FQNEAQ (reference sequence). With V trimmed by 1 base and J by 4 bases, 9 bases remained unmatched. The CDR3 sequence is CASSLGRSSGRLETQYF. CDR3 DNA sequence: TGTGCCAGCAGCTTAGGCAGGTCTAGCGGGAGACTAGAGACCCAGTACTTC.

The table lists this clonotype with a few counts. J is TRBJ1-5 and V is TRBV6-2 or TRBV6-3; D is uncertain. CDR1 is MNHEY and CDR2 is SVGEGT in the germline V gene. Deletions cut 7 bases from V and 4 bases from J, with 14 bases between. CDR3 length: 14 residues. As DNA, the CDR3 is TGTGCCAGCAACTTTATGGACGGTAATCAGCCCCAGCATTTT. It specifies CASNFMDGNQPQHF.

This clonotype has a handful of counts. The CDR3 DNA sequence: TGTGCCAGCAGCCTCAAGTCAACTAATGAAAAACTGTTTTTT. Translation: CASSLKSTNEKLFF. V and J are TRBV7-8 and TRBJ1-4; no reliable D call. The V and J ends lost 5 bases and 0 bases respectively, with 7 bases between them. The germline V gene has CDR1 SGHVS and CDR2 FQNEAQ. CDR3 length: 14 residues.

The genes are TRBV11-2 and TRBJ1-3; 9 nucleotides match TRBD1. The junction had 6 bases not matched to a gene; V was cut back by 5 bases and J by 4 bases. There are 15 residues in the CDR3. Germline V lookup: CDR1 SGHAT, CDR2 FQNNGV. CDR3 sequence: CASSPWTGAGNTIYF. Written as DNA, the CDR3 is TGTGCCAGCAGCCCCTGGACAGGGGCAGGAAACACCATATATTTT.

This clonotype has only a few counts. Compared with germline, one end of the junction differs, possibly owing to a read error. The V call is TRBV4-3, the J call TRBJ1-2, with 7 bases aligning to TRBD1. CDR1 is LGHNA, CDR2 YSLEER, per germline. The length of the CDR3 is 16 residues. The CDR3 reads CASSQAGQGVNYGYTF. CDR3 bases: TGCGCCAGCAGTCAAGCCGGCCAGGGGGTTAACTATGGCTACACCTTC.

This chain joins TRBV5-4 and TRBJ2-7; D gene uncertain. The germline V and J ends were trimmed by 0 bases and 8 bases, with 9 bases remaining between them. Per the germline V gene, CDR1 is SGHNT and CDR2 is YYREEE (reference sequence). The CDR3 spans 12 residues. The CDR3 here is CASSLASLKQYF. The DNA of the CDR3 is TGTGCCAGCAGCTTGGCCAGCCTCAAGCAGTACTTC.

This clonotype was counted only a few times. Here the CDR3 reads CASSYSGTGINTQYF. CDR3 DNA sequence: TGTGCCAGCAGTTACTCCGGGACAGGGATTAATACGCAGTATTTT. The chain carries TRBV6-2 or TRBV6-3 and TRBJ2-3; 9 bases line up with TRBD1. Losses at the gene ends were 0 bases for V and 7 bases for J; bases not matched to a gene: 5. CDR3 size: 15 residues. The germline V gene has CDR1 MNHEY and CDR2 SVGEGT.

This clonotype appeared many times. The chain carries TRBV28 and TRBJ2-5, with unresolved D. The CDR3 has 14 residues. Germline assignment: CDR1 MDHEN and CDR2 SYDVKM. Trimming cost V 7 bases and J 1 base, with 13 bases left between them. The chain's CDR3 is CASTHPSVQETQYF. For the CDR3, the DNA is TGTGCCAGCACCCACCCGTCAGTCCAAGAGACCCAGTACTTC.

This clonotype occurred many times. The V and J genes are TRBV28 and TRBJ1-1; tentative D call: TRBD1 (6 bases). Trimming took 2 bases from V and 6 from J, leaving 16 bases between them. From germline, CDR1 is MDHEN and CDR2 SYDVKM. The CDR3 extends over 15 amino acids. The CDR3 DNA sequence: TGTGCCAGCAGTTTAACCGGGGGCGGAAGGTCTGAAGCTTTCTTT. This codes for CASSLTGGGRSEAFF.

This clonotype was found a few times. The chain uses TRBV7-9 and TRBJ1-2, with D perhaps matching TRBD1 (5 bases). Germline loops: CDR1 SEHNR, CDR2 FQNEAQ (reference sequence). The CDR3 loop spans 12 amino acids. Trimming stripped 3 bases from V and 6 bases from J, with 8 bases between. The CDR3 DNA reads TGTGCCAGCAGCTTGAAAGGGGATGGCTACACCTTC. Its protein product is CASSLKGDGYTF.

Turning to this clonotype: Given a much more abundant clone one base away, this may be a read error. V is TRBV6-2 or TRBV6-3 and J is TRBJ1-2; tentatively, D is TRBD1 (5 bases). V was clipped by 5 bases and J by 13 bases, with 14 bases between them. CDR3 length: 11 residues. The V gene's germline CDR1 is MNHEY and CDR2 SVGEGT. The CDR3 DNA is TGTGCCAGCAGTGCCGGGGCTCTCTCCACCTTC. Its protein is CASSAGALSTF.

J is TRBJ2-7 and V is TRBV18, with 9 bases fitting TRBD1. The germline V gene has CDR1 KGHSH and CDR2 LQKENI. V lost 2 bases to trimming and J lost 5 bases; unmatched junction nucleotides: 4. The CDR3 loop spans 14 amino acids. CDR3 protein: CASSPMDRGHEQYF. CDR3 coding DNA: TGTGCCAGCTCACCAATGGACAGGGGCCACGAGCAGTACTTC.

Points on this clonotype: The conserved final phenylalanine or tryptophan is absent from the CDR3, which likely points to a read error. The gene calls are TRBV5-1 and TRBJ2-7, with TRBD2 matching 9 bases. The V gene's germline CDR1 is SGHRS and CDR2 YFSETQ. The CDR3 extends over 19 amino acids. DNA of the CDR3: TGCACCAGCAGCTTGGACGTTGGTAGCGGGAGTTCCAGCTCCTACGAGCAGTACCTC. Amino acids: CTSSLDVGSGSSSSYEQYL.

In this sample, this clonotype turned up many times. DNA for the CDR3: TGTGCCAGCTTCCTAGACGGCTCCTACGAGCAGTACTTC. It yields the protein CASFLDGSYEQYF. J is TRBJ2-7 and V is TRBV18; D ambiguous. This CDR3 is 13 amino acids long. The V end lost 7 bases, the J end lost 0 bases, and 10 bases lay between the germline ends. Per the germline V gene, CDR1 is KGHSH and CDR2 is LQKENI.

There are many counts of this clonotype. This rearrangement joins TRBV29-1 to TRBJ2-7, with a weak D call TRBD1 (6 bases). This CDR3 is built from 12 residues. CDR1 and CDR2 (germline): SQVTM, ANQGSEA. V was cut by 5 bases and J by 2 bases, with 10 bases left in between. The CDR3 protein is CSVSGGAYEQYF. DNA for the CDR3: TGCAGCGTTTCTGGGGGCGCCTACGAGCAGTACTTC.

CDR3: CASSISGMSVLNQPQHF. DNA of the CDR3: TGTGCCAGTAGTATAAGTGGAATGTCAGTCCTAAATCAGCCCCAGCATTTT. The gene calls are TRBV19 and TRBJ1-5; D is undetermined. The CDR3 is 17 amino acids. Trimming pared 2 bases from V and 4 bases from J, leaving 18 bases between. Germline loops: CDR1 LNHDA, CDR2 SQIVND (reference sequence).

This clonotype has at least ten counts. This chain joins TRBV2 and TRBJ2-7; no clear D. The CDR3 loop spans 12 amino acids. Trimming took off 7 bases at V and 0 bases at J, with 7 bases between the two ends. Germline V gene lookup returns CDR1 SNHLY and CDR2 FYNNEI. The chain's CDR3 is CASTPFSYEQYF. The CDR3 DNA sequence: TGTGCCAGCACACCCTTCTCCTACGAGCAGTACTTC.

This clonotype was found many times. The V and J genes are TRBV2 and TRBJ1-1, with 7 bases fitting TRBD1. Germline V gene sequence: CDR1 SNHLY, CDR2 FYNNEI. Trimming cost V 7 bases and J 4 bases; bases outside gene matches: 6. The CDR3 loop spans 13 amino acids. The CDR3 sequence is CASIQGLSTEAFF. In nucleotides, the CDR3 is TGTGCCAGCATACAGGGGCTGAGCACTGAAGCTTTCTTT.